This TCR beta chain was obtained from a study of blood T cell repertoires in COVID-19. Across the study: Sources were T cells, B-cell-depleted T cells, or PBMCs; the material itself was cDNA or gDNA.

The germline V gene encodes CDR1 SGHTA and CDR2 FQGNSA. This CDR3 contains 13 residues. Trimming at V came to 5 bases and at J to 3 bases, leaving 3 bases not matched to a gene. The assay was immunoSEQ multiplex PCR, and TCRdb's table has in-frame clones only and misses some. The table records a few hundred thousand clones, about 85% of them present only once. This sequence joins TRBV7-2 and TRBJ1-2; the match to TRBD1 covers 7 bases. The origin of this receptor is a young man with active or convalescent COVID-19. The sequencing sample was made of peripheral blood. CDR3 coding DNA: TGTGCCAGCAGCAAAGACAGGGACTATGGCTACACCTTC. It yields the protein CASSKDRDYGYTF.